The TCR beta chain under discussion was sequenced for a study of early T cells in non-severe SARS-CoV-2 infection. Using its own MiXCR run on the 5' RACE reads, TCRdb lists one record per CDR3 protein. This sample carries about 48,000 distinct CDR3 sequences, over 5% of them seen once, and the ten largest clones take roughly 5.4%. This clonotype has a count of ten or more. The germline CDR1 and CDR2 sequences are MGHRA and YSYEKL. V lost 0 bases and J lost 7; bases outside the gene matches: 8. There are 17 residues in the CDR3. The clonotype comes from an adult who was a healthcare worker with PCR-confirmed SARS-CoV-2 infection or an uninfected control (not recorded which). Here the sequenced sample was whole blood, taken at baseline. The rearrangement joins TRBV4-1 to TRBJ2-1; TRBD2 aligns across 11 bases. CDR3 loop: CASSQDHELAGVNEQFF. CDR3 bases: TGCGCCAGCAGCCAAGATCACGAACTAGCGGGAGTTAATGAGCAGTTCTTC.